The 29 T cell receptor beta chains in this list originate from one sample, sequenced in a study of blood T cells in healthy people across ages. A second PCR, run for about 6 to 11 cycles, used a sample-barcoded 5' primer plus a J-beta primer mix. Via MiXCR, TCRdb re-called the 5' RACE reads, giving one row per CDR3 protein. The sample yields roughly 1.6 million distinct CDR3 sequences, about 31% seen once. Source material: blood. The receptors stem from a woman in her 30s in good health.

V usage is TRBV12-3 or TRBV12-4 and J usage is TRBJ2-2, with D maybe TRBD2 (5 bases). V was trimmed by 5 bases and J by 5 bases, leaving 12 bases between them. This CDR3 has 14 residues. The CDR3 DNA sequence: TGTGCCAGCAGTCCCGGGGTCCAGACCGGGGAGCTGTTTTTT. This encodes CASSPGVQTGELFF.

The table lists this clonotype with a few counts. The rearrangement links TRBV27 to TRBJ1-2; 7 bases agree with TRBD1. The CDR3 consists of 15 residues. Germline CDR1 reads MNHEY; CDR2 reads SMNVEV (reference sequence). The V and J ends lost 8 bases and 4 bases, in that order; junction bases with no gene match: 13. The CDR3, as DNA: TGTGCCAGCTCGGCCGGGGACAGAGCCCTCTATGGCTACACCTTC. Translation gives CASSAGDRALYGYTF.

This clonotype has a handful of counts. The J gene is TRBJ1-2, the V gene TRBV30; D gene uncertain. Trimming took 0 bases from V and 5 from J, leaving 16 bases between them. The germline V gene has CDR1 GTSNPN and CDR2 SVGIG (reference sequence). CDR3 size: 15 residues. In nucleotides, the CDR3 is TGTGCCTGGAGTGTACACGGTACAGCCCTTTATGGCTACACCTTC. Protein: CAWSVHGTALYGYTF.

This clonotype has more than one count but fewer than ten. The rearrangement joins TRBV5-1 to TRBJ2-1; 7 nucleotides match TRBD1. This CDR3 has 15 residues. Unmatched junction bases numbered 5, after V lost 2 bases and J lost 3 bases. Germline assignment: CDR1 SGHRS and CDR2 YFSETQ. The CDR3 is CASSFTGADYNEQFF. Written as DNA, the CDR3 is TGCGCCAGCAGCTTCACAGGGGCGGACTACAATGAGCAGTTCTTC.

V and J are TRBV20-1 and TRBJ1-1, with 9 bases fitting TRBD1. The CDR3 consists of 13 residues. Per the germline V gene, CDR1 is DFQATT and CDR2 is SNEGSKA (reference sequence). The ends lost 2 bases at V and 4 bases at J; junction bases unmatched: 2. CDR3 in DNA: TGCAGTGCTAGAACGGACAGGGGCACTGAAGCTTTCTTT. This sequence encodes CSARTDRGTEAFF.

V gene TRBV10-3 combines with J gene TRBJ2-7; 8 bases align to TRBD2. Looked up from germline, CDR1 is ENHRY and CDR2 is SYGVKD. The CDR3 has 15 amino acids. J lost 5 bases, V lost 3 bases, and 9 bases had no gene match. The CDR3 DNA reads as TGTGCCATCAGTGAAAGAGCGGGAGTCCCCCACGAGCAGTACTTC. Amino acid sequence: CAISERAGVPHEQYF.

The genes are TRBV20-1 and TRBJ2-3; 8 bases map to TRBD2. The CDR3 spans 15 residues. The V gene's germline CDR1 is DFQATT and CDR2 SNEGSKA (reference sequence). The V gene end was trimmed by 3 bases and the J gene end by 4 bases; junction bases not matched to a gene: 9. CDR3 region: CSARDSGRAADTQYF. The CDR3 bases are TGCAGTGCTAGGGATTCCGGGAGGGCCGCAGATACGCAGTATTTT.

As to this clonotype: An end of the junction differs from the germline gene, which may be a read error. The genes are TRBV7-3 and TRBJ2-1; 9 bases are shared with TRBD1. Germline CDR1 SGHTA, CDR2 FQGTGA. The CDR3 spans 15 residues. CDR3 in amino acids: CACSSPGTGYNEQFF. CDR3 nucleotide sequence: TGTGCCTGCAGCTCCCCCGGGACAGGGTACAATGAGCAGTTCTTC.

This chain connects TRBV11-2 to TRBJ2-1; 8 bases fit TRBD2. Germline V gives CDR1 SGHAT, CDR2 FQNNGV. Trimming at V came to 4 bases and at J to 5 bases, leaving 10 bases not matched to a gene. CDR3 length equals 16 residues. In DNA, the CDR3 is TGTGCCAGCAGCTCCCTCCAGCGGGGGCGGGACAATGAGCAGTTCTTC. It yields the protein CASSSLQRGRDNEQFF.

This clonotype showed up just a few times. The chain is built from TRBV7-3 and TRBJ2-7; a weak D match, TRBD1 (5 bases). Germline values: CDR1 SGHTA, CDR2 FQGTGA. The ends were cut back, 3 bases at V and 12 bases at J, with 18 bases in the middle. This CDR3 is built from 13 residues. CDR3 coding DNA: TGTGCCAGCAGCTTGGGGTTGCAGGGCTTTCGGTACTTC. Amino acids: CASSLGLQGFRYF.

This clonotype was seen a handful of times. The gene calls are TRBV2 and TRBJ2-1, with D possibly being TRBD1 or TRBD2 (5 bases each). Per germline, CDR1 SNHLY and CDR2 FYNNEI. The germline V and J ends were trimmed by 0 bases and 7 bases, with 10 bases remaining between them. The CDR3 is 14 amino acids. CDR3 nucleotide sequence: TGTGCCAGCAGTGAAGCGAGGTGGGGGAATGAGCAGTTCTTC. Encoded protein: CASSEARWGNEQFF.

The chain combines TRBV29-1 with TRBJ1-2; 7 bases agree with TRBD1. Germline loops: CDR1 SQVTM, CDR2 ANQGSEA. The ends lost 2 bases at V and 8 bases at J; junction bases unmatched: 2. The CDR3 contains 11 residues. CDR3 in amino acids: CSVEKGGGYTF. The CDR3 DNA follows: TGCAGCGTTGAAAAAGGGGGCGGCTACACCTTC.

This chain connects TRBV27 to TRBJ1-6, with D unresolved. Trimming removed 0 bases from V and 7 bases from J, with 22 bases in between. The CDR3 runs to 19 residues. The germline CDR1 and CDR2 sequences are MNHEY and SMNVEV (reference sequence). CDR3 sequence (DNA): TGTGCCAGCAGTTTATCGGTGGGATTTCGGGGAGGCAAGAATTCACCCCTCCACTTT. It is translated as CASSLSVGFRGGKNSPLHF.

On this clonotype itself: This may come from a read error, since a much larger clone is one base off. This CDR3 is CASSQEGTSGRNEQFF. The DNA of the CDR3 is TGTGCCAGCAGCCAAGAGGGGACTAGCGGGCGGAATGAGCAGTTCTTC. The chain carries TRBV13 and TRBJ2-1; 12 bases agree with TRBD2. CDR1 is PRHDT, CDR2 FYEKMQ, per germline (reference sequence). V lost 5 bases and J lost 7; bases outside the gene matches: 9. The CDR3 sequence is 16 residues long.

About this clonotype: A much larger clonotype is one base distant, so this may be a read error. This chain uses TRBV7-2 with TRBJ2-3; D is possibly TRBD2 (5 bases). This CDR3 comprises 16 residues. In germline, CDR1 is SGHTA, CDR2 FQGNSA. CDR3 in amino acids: CASSPEAEASTDTRYF. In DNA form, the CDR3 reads TGTGCCAGCAGCCCGGAGGCAGAGGCTAGCACAGATACGCGGTATTTT.

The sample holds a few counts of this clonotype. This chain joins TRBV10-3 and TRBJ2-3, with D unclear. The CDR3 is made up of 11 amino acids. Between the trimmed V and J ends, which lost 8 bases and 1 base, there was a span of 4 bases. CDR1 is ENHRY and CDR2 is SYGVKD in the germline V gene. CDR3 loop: CAIGGTDTQYF. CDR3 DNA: TGTGCCATCGGGGGCACAGATACGCAGTATTTT.

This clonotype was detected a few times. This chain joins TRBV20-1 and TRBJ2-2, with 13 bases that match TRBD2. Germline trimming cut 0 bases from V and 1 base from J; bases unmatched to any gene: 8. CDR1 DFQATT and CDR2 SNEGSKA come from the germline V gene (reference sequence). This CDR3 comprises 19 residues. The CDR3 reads CSARDDRTSGRENTGELFF. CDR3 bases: TGCAGTGCTAGAGATGATAGGACTAGCGGGAGAGAGAACACCGGGGAGCTGTTTTTT.

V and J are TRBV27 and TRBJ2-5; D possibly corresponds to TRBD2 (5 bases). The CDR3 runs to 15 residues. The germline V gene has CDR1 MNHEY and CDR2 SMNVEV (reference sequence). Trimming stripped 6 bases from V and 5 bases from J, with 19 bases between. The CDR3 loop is CASSWAGAAKETQYF. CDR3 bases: TGTGCCAGCAGCTGGGCAGGAGCGGCCAAGGAGACCCAGTACTTC.

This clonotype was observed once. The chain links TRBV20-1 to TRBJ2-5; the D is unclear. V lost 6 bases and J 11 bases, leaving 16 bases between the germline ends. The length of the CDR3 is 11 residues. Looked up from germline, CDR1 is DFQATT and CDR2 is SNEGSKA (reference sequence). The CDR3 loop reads CSAPTLTEQYF. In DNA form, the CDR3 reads TGCAGTGCCCCTACCCTGACGGAGCAGTACTTC.

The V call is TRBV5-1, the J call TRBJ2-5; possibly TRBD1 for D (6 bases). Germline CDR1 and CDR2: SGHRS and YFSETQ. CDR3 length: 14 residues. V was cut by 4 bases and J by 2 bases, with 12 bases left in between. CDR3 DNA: TGCGCCAGCAGCAAAGGACAGAAGCAAGAGACCCAGTACTTC. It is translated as CASSKGQKQETQYF.

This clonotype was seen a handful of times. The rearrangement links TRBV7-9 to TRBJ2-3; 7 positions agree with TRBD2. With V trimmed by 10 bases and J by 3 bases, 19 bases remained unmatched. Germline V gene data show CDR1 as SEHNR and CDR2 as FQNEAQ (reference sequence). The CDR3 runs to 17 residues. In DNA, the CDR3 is TGTGCCACCTCCCCATCCCTCGGAGCGGGAAGAACAGATACGCAGTATTTT. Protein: CATSPSLGAGRTDTQYF. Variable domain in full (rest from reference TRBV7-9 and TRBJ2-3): DTGVSQNPRHKITKRGQNVTFRCDPISEHNRLYWYRQTLGQGPEFLTYFQNEAQLEKSRLLSDRFSAERPKGSFSTLEIQRTEQGDSAMYLCATSPSLGAGRTDTQYFGPGTRLTVL.

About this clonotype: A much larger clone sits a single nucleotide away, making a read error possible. The chain's CDR3 is CAISVKGQETQYF. CDR3 in DNA: TGTGCCATCAGTGTAAAGGGGCAAGAGACCCAGTACTTC. V gene TRBV10-3 combines with J gene TRBJ2-5, with D maybe TRBD1 (5 bases). Germline values: CDR1 ENHRY, CDR2 SYGVKD. The CDR3 length is 13 residues. Trimming took off 4 bases at V and 2 bases at J, with 8 bases between the two ends.

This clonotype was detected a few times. CDR3 in DNA: TGTGCCAGCAGTGAATGGGGGGGCAAGGATGAAAAACTGTTTTTT. This encodes CASSEWGGKDEKLFF. The chain recombines TRBV6-1 with TRBJ1-4, with D possibly TRBD1 on 6 matching bases. CDR3 length: 15 amino acids. V gave up 2 bases and J gave up 6 bases, with 13 bases separating them. From germline, CDR1 is MNHNS and CDR2 SASEGT.

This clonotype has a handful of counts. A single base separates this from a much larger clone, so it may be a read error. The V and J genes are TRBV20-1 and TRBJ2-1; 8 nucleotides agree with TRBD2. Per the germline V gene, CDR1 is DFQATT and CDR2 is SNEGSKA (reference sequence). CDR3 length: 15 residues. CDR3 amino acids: CGAREVRGAYNEQFF. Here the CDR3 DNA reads TGCGGTGCCAGGGAAGTGCGGGGGGCTTACAATGAGCAGTTCTTC.

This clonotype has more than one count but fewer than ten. The CDR3, as DNA: TGTGCCAGCAGTGCTAGCGGACGCGAGCAGTACTTC. Translated: CASSASGREQYF. This chain joins TRBV2 and TRBJ2-7; the match to TRBD2 covers 7 bases. The CDR3 is made up of 12 amino acids. CDR1 and CDR2 (germline): SNHLY, FYNNEI. V shed 4 bases and J 6 bases; nucleotides not matched to a gene: 3.

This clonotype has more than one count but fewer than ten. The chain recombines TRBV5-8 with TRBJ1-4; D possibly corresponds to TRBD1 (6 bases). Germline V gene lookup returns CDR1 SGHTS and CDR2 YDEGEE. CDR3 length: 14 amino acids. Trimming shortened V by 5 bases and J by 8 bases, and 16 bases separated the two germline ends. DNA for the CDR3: TGTGCCAGCAGACCATGGGGGGCAGGCGAAAAACTGTTTTTT. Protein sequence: CASRPWGAGEKLFF.

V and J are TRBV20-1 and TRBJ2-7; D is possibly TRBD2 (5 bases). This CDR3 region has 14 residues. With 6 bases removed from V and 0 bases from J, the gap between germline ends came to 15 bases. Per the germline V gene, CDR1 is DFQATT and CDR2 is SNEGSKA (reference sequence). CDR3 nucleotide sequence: TGCAGTGCGGAAGAGGGCTTAAGCTCCTACGAGCAGTACTTC. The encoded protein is CSAEEGLSSYEQYF.

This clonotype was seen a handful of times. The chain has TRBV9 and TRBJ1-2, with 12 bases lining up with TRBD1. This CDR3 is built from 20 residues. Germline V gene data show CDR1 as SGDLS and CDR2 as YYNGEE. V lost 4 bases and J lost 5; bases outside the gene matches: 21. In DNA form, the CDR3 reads TGTGCCAGCAGCTCTTACCAGAAGGGGACAGGGGGCGACAGGCGGTATGGCTACACCTTC. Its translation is CASSSYQKGTGGDRRYGYTF.

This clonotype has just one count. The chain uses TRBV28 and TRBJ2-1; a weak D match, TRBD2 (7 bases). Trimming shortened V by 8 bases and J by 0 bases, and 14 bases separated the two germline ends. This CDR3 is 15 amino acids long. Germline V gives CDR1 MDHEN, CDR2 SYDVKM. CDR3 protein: CASGLRGGSYNEQFF. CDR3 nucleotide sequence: TGTGCCAGCGGACTGAGGGGGGGCTCCTACAATGAGCAGTTCTTC.